This T cell receptor (beta chain) was documented in a study of blood T cell repertoires in COVID-19. Study summary: There were acute and convalescent COVID-19 samples, and they came from the United States, Italy and Spain.

TCRdb keeps only in-frame clones here, not all; method: immunoSEQ multiplex PCR. This table holds 95,000 to 100,000 clones, about 91% found once. This CDR3 is 14 amino acids long. V was pared by 8 bases and J by 9 bases, with 17 bases between. CDR1 and CDR2 (germline): MNHEY, SMNVEV (reference sequence). This clone was seen once. This TCR was sampled from a man aged 50 or older with acute or convalescent COVID-19. V usage is TRBV27 and J usage is TRBJ1-6, with D tentatively TRBD1 (6 bases). Material for sequencing was peripheral blood. The CDR3 spells CASGRATGSSPLHF. In DNA, the CDR3 is TGTGCCAGCGGCCGGGCTACAGGGAGTTCACCCCTCCACTTT.